This T cell receptor (beta chain) was retrieved from a study of cytomegalovirus exposure and HLA in healthy donors. Overall study context: Counted in an early data release were some 81 million unique TCRs from HLA-typed donors.

The primer mix had 60 Vbeta and 13 Jbeta primers. TCRdb keeps only in-frame clones here, not all; method: immunoSEQ multiplex PCR. The repertoire table contains over 45,000 clones. Study-level points and caveats: The authors reported that TCR beta sequences could predict HLA-A and HLA-B alleles. These predictions were accurate for most subjects in the first cohort. Under in vitro conditions, a few CMV-associated chains were confirmed as specific for CMV antigens. There were some public TCRs occurring in many donors, but most TCR sequences were rare.

With regard to this clone: What it binds is unknown.

The CDR3 consists of 15 residues. Germline loops: CDR1 SNHLY, CDR2 FYNNEI. With 3 bases removed from V and 3 bases from J, the gap between germline ends came to 14 bases. This receptor was taken from a woman aged 35 to 49 in good health and CMV-seronegative. The sequencing input was PBMCs. The chain joins TRBV2 to TRBJ1-2, with D maybe TRBD1 (5 bases). CDR3 amino acids: CASSENFGGYYGYTF. Here the CDR3 DNA reads TGTGCCAGCAGTGAGAACTTCGGGGGTTACTATGGCTACACCTTC. The variable domain in full, completed from reference TRBV2 and TRBJ1-2, reads EPEVTQTPSHQVTQMGQEVILRCVPISNHLYFYWYRQILGQKVEFLVSFYNNEISEKSEIFDDQFSVERPDGSNFTLKIRSTKLEDSAMYFCASSENFGGYYGYTFGSGTRLTVV.